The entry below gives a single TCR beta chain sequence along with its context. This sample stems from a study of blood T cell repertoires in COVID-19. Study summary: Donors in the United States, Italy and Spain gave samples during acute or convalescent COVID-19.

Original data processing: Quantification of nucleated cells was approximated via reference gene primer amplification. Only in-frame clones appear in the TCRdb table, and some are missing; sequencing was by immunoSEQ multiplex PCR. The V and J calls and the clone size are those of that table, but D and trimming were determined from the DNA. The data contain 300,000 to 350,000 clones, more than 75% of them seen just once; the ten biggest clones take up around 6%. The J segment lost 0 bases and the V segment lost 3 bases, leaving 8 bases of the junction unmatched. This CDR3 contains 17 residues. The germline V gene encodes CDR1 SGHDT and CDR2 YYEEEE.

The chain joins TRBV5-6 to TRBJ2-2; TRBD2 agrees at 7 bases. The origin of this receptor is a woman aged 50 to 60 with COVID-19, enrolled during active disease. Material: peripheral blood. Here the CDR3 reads CASSWSERDANTGELFF. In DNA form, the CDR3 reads TGTGCCAGCAGCTGGTCGGAGCGGGACGCGAACACCGGGGAGCTGTTTTTT.